Reported below is one T cell receptor (beta chain). Its antigen specificity is not known. One end of the junction varies from germline; a read error may be responsible. The entry originates in a study of tumor and adjacent non-tumor tissue in lung cancer (dated by TCRdb to 2016 to 2019). For the study in its entirety: The cohort included approximately 13 adenocarcinoma, a couple of squamous cell carcinoma and 1 small cell lung cancer patients. Approximately 31 paired specimens, one tumor and one normal lung sample per patient, were profiled by TCRbeta CDR3 sequencing. The study compared bulk TCRbeta repertoires from lung tumor tissue and matched distant non-tumor lung tissue of some 14 lung cancer patients. The approximately 15 enrolled patients, of whom some ten were men and 5 were women, were aged about 30 to 80 years and were diagnosed with TNM stage I to III disease. A total of around 130,000,000 productive TCRbeta reads were generated by sequencing, corresponding to an average of roughly 4 million reads per sample. Results and caveats for the whole study, not just this receptor: The cohort had only about 16 patients, and the authors noted that larger samples and more detailed clinical data are needed. TCR diversity was significantly higher in younger patients, and greater tumor TCR diversity was associated with shorter overall survival and shorter disease-free survival. TCR diversity (inverse Simpson) was significantly higher in tumor than in normal lung tissue (roughly 430 vs 170, P = 0.0075, Mann-Whitney U test). The methods do not name the sequencing platform or mention unique molecular identifiers. Peripheral blood was not sequenced, so blood TCRbeta repertoires in these lung cancer patients were not examined. A significantly larger cumulative share of the repertoire was made up by the top 100 clones in normal lung than in tumor tissue.

The method behind the library was multiplex PCR. This sample was sequenced with an Illumina HiSeq 2500. Following protocols modified from ARM-PCR, the researchers constructed TCRbeta libraries through three rounds of nested PCR with primers (Table S4). Before sequencing, PCR products of 200-500 bp were excised from the gel and purified with the QIAquick gel extraction kit. On the authors' methods: Reads were cleaned with Trimmomatic, merged with FLASH into complete CDR3 sequences, and assigned to V(D)J germline segments with MiTCR. VDJtools was used to compute clonal diversity as the inverse Simpson's index. A read counted as productive if the sequence was in-frame and lacked a premature stop codon. Starting from the raw public reads, TCRdb applied fastp trimming at Q25, assembled clones with MiXCR and retained in-frame beta chains. Merged by CDR3 protein, the rows form single entries marked with the most common genes and DNA. V and J calls and clone size were set by TCRdb, not the authors. Here the sample has about 50,000 distinct CDR3 sequences; about 79% occur a single time. Clones ranked in the top ten supply around 25% of the sample.

The CDR3 covers 16 residues, taking in both the cysteine and the phenylalanine. CDR3 DNA is the only sequence kept; it has 48 bases, read in frame from the first base. From a lookup of the germline V gene, CDR1 and CDR2 are LGHNA and YNFKEQ. RNA was extracted from bulk unsorted tissue and checked for quality with a NanoDrop ND-1000 and an Agilent 2100. For the normal lung samples, distant non-tumor tissue was collected more than 3 cm away from the tumor edge. The donors were newly diagnosed lung cancer patients admitted for thoracic surgery in China from August to November 2014 who had not received prior chemotherapy. Anyone who had undergone radiotherapy or chemotherapy before, or who had another cancer at the same time, was left out of the study. Pieces of surgical tissue measuring roughly 1-2.1 cm3 were kept in RNAlater solution and held at -80 degrees C until needed.

This TCR was recovered from a woman aged 60-75 years with non-small cell lung cancer. This chain is built from TRBV4-2 and TRBJ1-2; the central 12 bases match TRBD1. Sample: distant non-tumor lung tissue. The CDR3 sequence is CVSSPDLGQGAFGYTF. The base sequence is TGTGTCAGCAGCCCTGACCTGGGACAGGGGGCGTTTGGCTACACCTTC.